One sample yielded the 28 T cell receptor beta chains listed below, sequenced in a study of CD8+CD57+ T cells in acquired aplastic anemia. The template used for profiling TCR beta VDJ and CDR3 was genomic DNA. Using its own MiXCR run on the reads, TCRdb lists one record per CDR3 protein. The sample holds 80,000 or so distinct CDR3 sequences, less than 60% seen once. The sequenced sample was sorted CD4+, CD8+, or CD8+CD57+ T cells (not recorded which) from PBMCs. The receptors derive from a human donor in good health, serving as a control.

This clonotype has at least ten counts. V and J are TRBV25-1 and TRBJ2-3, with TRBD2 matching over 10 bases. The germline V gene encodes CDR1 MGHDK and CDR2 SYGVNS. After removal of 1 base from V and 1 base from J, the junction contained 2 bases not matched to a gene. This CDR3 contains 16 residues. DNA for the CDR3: TGTGCCAGCAGTGAATTCGGGACTAGCGGCACAGATACGCAGTATTTT. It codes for CASSEFGTSGTDTQYF.

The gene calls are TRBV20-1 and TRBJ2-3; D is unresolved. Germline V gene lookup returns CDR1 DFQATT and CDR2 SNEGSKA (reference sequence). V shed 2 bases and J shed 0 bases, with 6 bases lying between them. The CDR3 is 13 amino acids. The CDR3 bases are TGCAGTGCTAGATTGCCTAGCACAGATACGCAGTATTTT. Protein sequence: CSARLPSTDTQYF.

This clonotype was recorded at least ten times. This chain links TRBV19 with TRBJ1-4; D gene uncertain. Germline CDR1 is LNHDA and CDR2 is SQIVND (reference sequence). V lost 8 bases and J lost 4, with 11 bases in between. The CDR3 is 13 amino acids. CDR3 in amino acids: CASQDGFNEKLFF. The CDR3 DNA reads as TGTGCCAGTCAAGACGGTTTTAATGAAAAACTGTTTTTT.

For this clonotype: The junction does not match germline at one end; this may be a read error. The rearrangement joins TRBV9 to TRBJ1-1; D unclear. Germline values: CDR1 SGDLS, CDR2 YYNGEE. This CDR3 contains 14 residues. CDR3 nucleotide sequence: TGTGCCAGCAGCGAAAGCTCAGTGAACACTAAAGCTTTCTTT. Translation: CASSESSVNTKAFF.

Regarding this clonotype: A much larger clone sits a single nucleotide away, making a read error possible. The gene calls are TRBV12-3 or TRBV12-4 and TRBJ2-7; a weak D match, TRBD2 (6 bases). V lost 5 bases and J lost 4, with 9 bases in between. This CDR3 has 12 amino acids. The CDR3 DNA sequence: TGTGCCAGCAGTCCGGGGAGGTACGAGCAGTACTTC. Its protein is CASSPGRYEQYF.

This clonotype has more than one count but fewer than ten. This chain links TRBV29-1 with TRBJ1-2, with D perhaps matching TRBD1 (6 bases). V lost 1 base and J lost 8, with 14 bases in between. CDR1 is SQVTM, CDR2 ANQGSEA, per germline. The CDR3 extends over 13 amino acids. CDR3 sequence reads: CSVEGWQGFGYTF. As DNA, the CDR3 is TGCAGCGTTGAAGGGTGGCAGGGGTTCGGCTACACCTTC.

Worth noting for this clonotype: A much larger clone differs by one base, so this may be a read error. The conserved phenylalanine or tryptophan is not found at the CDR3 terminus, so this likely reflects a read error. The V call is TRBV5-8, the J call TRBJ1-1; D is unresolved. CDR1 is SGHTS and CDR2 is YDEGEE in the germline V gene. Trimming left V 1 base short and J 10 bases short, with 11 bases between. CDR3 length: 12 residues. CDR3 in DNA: TGTGCCAGCAGCTTGATGGGGTATCGAGCTTTCTCT. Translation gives CASSLMGYRAFS.

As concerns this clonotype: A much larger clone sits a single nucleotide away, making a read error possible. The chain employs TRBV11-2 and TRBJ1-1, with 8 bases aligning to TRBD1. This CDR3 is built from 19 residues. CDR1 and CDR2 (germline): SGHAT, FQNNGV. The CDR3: CASSFRTGTGDIMNTGAFF. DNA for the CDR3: TGTGCCAGCAGCTTTAGAACCGGGACAGGAGATATCATGAACACTGGAGCTTTCTTT.

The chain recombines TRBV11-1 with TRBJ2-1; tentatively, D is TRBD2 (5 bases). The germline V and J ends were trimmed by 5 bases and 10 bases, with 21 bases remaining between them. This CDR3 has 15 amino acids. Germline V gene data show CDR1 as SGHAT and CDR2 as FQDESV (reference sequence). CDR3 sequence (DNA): TGTGCCAGCAGCCTCCAGAGCGGCCCTATTCAGGAGCAGTTCTTC. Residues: CASSLQSGPIQEQFF.

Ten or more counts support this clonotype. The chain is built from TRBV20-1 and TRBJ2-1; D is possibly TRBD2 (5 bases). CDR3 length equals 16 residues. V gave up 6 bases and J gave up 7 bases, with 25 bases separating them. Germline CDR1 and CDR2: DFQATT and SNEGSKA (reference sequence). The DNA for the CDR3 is TGCAGTGCCGGACGCGCGGGCCGAACCCGGGGAAATGAGCAGTTCTTC. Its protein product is CSAGRAGRTRGNEQFF.

The CDR3 sequence: CASSSVADEQYF. CDR3 sequence (DNA): TGTGCCAGCAGCTCGGTAGCTGACGAGCAGTACTTC. The V call is TRBV5-6, the J call TRBJ2-7; D is uncertain. V was cut by 3 bases and J by 5 bases, with 9 bases left in between. Germline assignment: CDR1 SGHDT and CDR2 YYEEEE. The CDR3 contains 12 residues.

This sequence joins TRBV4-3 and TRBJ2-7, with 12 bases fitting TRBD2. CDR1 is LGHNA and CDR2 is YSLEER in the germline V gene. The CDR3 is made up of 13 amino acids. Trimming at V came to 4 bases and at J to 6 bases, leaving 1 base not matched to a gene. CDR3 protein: CASSPSGGAEQYF. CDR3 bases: TGCGCCAGCAGCCCTAGCGGGGGGGCCGAGCAGTACTTC.

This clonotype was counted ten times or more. Written as DNA, the CDR3 is TGTGCCAGCAGCCTGGGTGAGCAGTTCTTC. This codes for CASSLGEQFF. This rearrangement joins TRBV25-1 to TRBJ2-1; the D is unclear. There are 10 residues in the CDR3. Germline values: CDR1 MGHDK, CDR2 SYGVNS. V shed 6 bases and J shed 9 bases, with 6 bases lying between them.

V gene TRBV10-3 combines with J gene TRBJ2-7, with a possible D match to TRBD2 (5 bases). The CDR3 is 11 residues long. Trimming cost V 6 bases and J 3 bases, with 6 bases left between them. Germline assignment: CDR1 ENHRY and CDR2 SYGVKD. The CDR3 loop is CAIREDYEQYF. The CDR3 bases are TGTGCCATCAGGGAGGACTACGAGCAGTACTTC.

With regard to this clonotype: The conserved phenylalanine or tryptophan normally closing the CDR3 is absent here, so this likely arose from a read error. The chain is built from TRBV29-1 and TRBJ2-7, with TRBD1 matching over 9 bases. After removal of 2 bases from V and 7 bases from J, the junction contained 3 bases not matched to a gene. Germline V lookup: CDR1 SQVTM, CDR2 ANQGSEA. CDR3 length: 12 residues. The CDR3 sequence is CSVEKGQGEQYL. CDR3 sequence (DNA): TGCAGCGTTGAAAAGGGACAGGGTGAGCAGTACCTC.

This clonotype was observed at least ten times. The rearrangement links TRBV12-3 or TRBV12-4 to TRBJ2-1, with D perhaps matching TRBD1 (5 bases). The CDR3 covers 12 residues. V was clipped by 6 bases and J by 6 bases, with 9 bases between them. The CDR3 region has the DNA TGTGCCAGCAGGACAGCTGGCAATGAGCAGTTCTTC. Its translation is CASRTAGNEQFF.

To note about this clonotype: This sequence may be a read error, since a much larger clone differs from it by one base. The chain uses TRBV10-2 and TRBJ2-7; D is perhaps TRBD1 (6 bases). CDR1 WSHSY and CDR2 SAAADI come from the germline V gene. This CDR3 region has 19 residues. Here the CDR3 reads CASNESTKGDPDRSYEQYF. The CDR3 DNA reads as TGCGCCAGCAATGAGTCGACCAAGGGGGATCCCGACAGGTCCTACGAGCAGTACTTC.

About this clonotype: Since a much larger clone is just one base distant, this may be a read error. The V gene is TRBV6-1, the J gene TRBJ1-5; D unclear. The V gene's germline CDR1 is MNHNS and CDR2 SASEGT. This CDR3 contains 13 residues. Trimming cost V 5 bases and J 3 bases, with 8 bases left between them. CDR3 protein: CASSQANNQPQHF. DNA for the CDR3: TGTGCCAGCAGTCAGGCCAACAATCAGCCCCAGCATTTT.

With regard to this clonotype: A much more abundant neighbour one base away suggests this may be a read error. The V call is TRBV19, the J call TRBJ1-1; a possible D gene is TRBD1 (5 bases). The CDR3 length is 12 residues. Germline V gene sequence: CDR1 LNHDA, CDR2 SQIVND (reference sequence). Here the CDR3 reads CAGSQGGTEAFF. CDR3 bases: TGTGCCGGTAGCCAGGGTGGCACTGAAGCTTTCTTT.

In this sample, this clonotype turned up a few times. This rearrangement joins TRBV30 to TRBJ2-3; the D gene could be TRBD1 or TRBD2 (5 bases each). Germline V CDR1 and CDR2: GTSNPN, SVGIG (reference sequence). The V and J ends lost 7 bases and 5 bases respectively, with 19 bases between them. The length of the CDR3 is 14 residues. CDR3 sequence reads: CASRGESGLDTQYF. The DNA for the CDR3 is TGTGCCTCAAGAGGGGAGAGTGGGCTAGATACGCAGTATTTT.

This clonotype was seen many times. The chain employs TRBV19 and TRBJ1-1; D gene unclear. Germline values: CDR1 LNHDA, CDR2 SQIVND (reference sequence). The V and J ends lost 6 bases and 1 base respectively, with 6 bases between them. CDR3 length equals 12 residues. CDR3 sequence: CASRDENTEAFF. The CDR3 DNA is TGTGCCAGTAGGGACGAGAACACTGAAGCTTTCTTT.

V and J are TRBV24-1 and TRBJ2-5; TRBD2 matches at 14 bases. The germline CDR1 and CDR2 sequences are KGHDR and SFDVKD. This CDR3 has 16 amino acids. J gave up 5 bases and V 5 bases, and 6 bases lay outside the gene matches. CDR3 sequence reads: CATSVTSGRDWETQYF. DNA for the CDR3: TGTGCCACCAGTGTGACTAGCGGGAGGGATTGGGAGACCCAGTACTTC.

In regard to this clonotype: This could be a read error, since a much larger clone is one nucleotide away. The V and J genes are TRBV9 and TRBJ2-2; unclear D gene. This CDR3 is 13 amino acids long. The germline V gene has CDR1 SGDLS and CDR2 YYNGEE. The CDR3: CAGSVDSTGELFF. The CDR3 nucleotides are TGTGCCGGCAGCGTAGATAGCACCGGGGAGCTGTTTTTT.

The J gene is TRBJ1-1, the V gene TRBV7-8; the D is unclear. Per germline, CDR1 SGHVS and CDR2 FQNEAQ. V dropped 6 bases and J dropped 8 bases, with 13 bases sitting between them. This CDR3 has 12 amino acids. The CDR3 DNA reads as TGTGCCAGCAGTGTTGAGTATCCAGAAGCTTTCTTT. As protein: CASSVEYPEAFF.

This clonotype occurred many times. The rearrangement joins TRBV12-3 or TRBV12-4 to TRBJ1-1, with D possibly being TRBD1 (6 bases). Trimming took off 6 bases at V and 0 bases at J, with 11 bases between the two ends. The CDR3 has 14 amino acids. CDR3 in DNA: TGTGCCAGCAGCCCCGGGACACTGAACACTGAAGCTTTCTTT. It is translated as CASSPGTLNTEAFF.

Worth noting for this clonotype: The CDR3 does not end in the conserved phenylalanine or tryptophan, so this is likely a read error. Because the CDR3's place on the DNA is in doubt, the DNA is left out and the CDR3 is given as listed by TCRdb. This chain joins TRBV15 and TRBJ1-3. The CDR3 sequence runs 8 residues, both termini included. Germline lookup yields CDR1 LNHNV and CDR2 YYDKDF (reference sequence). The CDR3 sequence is CATSNQLA.

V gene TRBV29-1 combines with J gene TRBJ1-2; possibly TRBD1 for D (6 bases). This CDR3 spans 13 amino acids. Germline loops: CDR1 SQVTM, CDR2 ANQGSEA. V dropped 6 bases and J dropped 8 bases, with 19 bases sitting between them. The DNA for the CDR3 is TGCAGCGTCCCCAGCGGCAGGGGAGGGGGCTACACCTTC. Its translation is CSVPSGRGGGYTF.

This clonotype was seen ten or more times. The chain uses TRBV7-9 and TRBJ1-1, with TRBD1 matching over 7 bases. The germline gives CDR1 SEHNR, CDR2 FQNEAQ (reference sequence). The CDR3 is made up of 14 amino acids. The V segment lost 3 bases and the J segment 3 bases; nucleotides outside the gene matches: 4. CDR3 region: CASSFAGTDTEAFF. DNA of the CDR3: TGTGCCAGCAGCTTCGCCGGGACAGACACTGAAGCTTTCTTT.